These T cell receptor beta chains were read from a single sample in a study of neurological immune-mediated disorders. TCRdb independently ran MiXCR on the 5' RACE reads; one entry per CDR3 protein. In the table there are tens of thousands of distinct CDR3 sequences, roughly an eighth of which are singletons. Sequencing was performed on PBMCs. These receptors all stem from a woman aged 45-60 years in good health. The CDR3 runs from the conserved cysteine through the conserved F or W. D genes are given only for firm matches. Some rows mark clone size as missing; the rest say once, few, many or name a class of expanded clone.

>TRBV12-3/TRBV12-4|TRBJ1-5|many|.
CASSFGQSTNQPQHF
TGTGCCAGCAGTTTCGGCCAGTCCACCAATCAGCCCCAGCATTTT
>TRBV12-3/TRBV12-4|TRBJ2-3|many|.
CASSPILGTQYF
TGTGCCAGCAGTCCGATCTTGGGTACGCAGTATTTT
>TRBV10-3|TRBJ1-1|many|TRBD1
CAIRGTGGSTEAFF
TGTGCCATCAGAGGGACAGGGGGCAGCACTGAAGCTTTCTTT
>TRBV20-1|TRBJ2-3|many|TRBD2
CSARDPGTSGRYTQYF
TGCAGTGCTAGAGATCCAGGGACTAGCGGGAGGTATACGCAGTATTTT
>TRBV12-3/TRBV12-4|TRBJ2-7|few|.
CASRVQGYSYEQYF
TGTGCCAGCAGAGTACAGGGTTACTCCTACGAGCAGTACTTC
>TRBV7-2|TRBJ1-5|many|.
CASSDRNQPQHF
TGTGCCAGCAGCGATCGCAATCAGCCCCAGCATTTT
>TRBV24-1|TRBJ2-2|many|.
CATSDLRGAEGDGGELFF
TGTGCCACCAGTGATTTGCGAGGAGCCGAGGGGGATGGCGGGGAGCTGTTTTTT
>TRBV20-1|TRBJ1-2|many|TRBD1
CSALDRGQRYGYTF
TGCAGTGCTCTGGACAGGGGGCAGCGCTATGGCTACACCTTC
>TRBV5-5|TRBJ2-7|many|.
CASSLSMRAYEQYF
TGTGCCAGCAGCTTGAGTATGAGGGCCTACGAGCAGTACTTC
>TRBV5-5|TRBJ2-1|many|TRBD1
CASVGPDRVTYNEQFF
TGTGCCAGCGTAGGGCCCGACAGGGTGACCTACAATGAGCAGTTCTTC
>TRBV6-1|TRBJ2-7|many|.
CATTDRPFSYEQYF
TGTGCCACCACCGACAGACCCTTCTCCTACGAGCAGTACTTC
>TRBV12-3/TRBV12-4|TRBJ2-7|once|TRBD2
CASSSGLAGGTDEQYF
TGTGCCAGCAGTTCCGGACTAGCGGGGGGGACCGACGAGCAGTACTTT
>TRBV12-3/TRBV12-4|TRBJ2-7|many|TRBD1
CASSQTQGAPEYF
TGTGCCAGCAGCCAGACGCAGGGGGCGCCGGAGTACTTC
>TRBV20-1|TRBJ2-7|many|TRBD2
CSALAGGPGEQYF
TGCAGTGCTCTAGCGGGGGGGCCAGGCGAGCAGTACTTC
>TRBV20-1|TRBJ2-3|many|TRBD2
CSAPLAGGGADTQYF
TGCAGTGCTCCCCTAGCGGGAGGAGGGGCAGATACGCAGTATTTT
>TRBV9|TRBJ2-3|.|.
CASSATTVGGGSDTQYF
TGTGCCAGCAGCGCCACAACAGTCGGTGGAGGGTCAGATACGCAGTATTTT
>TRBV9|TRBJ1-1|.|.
CASSPLTGNIEAFF
TGTGCCAGCAGCCCCCTCACAGGGAACATTGAAGCTTTCTTT
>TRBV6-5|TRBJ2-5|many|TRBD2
CASSYSPSSGQETQYF
TGTGCCAGCAGTTACTCCCCATCTAGCGGCCAAGAGACCCAGTACTTC
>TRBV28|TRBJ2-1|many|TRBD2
CATRGTSNHNEQFF
TGTGCCACACGGGGGACTAGCAACCACAATGAGCAGTTCTTC
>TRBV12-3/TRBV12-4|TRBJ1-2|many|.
CASSLQGVYGYTF
TGTGCCAGCAGCCTGCAGGGCGTTTATGGCTACACCTTC
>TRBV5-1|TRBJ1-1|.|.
CASKFGRSPEMNTEAFF
TGCGCCAGCAAATTTGGCAGATCCCCAGAAATGAACACTGAAGCTTTCTTT
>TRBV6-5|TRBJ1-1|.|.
CASTYSGTTVRTEAFF
TGTGCTAGCACTTACTCTGGGACAACGGTAAGGACTGAAGCTTTCTTT
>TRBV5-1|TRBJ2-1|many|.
CASSQNQGYEQFF
TGCGCCAGCAGCCAAAACCAGGGTTATGAGCAGTTCTTC
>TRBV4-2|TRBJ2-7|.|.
CASSHGGGLSYEQYF
TGTGCCAGCAGCCATGGGGGCGGGCTTTCCTACGAGCAGTACTTC
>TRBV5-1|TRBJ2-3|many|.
CASSFEWGSTDTQYF
TGCGCCAGCAGCTTCGAATGGGGTTCCACAGATACGCAGTATTTT
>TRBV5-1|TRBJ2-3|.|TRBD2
CASSLDSAGGADKKYF
TGCGCCAGCAGCTTGGATTCGGCGGGAGGGGCAGATAAGAAGTATTTT
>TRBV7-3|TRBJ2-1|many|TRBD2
CASSSSGASSYNEQFF
TGTGCCAGCAGCTCTAGCGGGGCTAGCTCCTACAATGAGCAGTTCTTC
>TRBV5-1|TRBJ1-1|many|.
CASSLEGLMNTEAFF
TGCGCCAGCAGCTTGGAGGGACTTATGAACACTGAAGCTTTCTTT
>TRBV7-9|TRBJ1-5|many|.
CASSFIGQPQHF
TGTGCCAGCAGCTTTATCGGTCAGCCCCAGCATTTT
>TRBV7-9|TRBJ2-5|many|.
CASSLLGTQVETQYF
TGTGCCAGCAGCTTATTGGGGACTCAGGTAGAGACCCAGTACTTC
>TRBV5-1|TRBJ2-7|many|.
CASSLGVTDEQYF
TGCGCCAGCAGCTTGGGGGTGACAGACGAGCAGTACTTC
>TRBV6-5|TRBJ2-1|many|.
CASSYSGVGRNEQFF
TGTGCCAGCAGTTACTCGGGAGTTGGGCGGAATGAGCAGTTCTTC
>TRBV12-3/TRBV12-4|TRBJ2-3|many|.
CASSSLETRADTQYF
TGTGCCAGCAGTTCCTTAGAGACGAGGGCAGATACGCAGTATTTT
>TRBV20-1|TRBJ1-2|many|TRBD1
CSARSRGTNYGYTF
TGCAGTGCTAGAAGCAGGGGGACAAACTATGGCTACACCTTC
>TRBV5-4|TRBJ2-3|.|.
CASSFYICSASGQLGAQYF
.
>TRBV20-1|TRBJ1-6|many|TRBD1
CSASLSGTGASSSYNSPLHF
TGCAGTGCTAGCCTCTCCGGGACAGGGGCTTCGAGCTCCTATAATTCACCCCTCCACTTT
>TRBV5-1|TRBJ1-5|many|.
CASSPGDSNQPQHF
TGCGCCAGCAGCCCCGGTGATAGCAATCAGCCCCAGCATTTT
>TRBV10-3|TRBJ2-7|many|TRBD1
CAIGTVISYEQYF
TGTGCCATCGGGACAGTGATCTCCTACGAGCAGTACTTC
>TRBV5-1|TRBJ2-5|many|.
CASSLGQGQETQYF
TGCGCCAGCAGCTTGGGGCAGGGGCAAGAGACCCAGTACTTC
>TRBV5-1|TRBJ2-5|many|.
CASSLAAQETQYF
TGCGCCAGCAGCTTGGCAGCTCAAGAGACCCAGTACTTC
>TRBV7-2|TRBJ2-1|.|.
CVSSLAQGYEQFF
TGTGTCAGCAGCTTAGCACAGGGTTATGAGCAGTTCTTC
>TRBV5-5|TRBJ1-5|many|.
CASSLLAGLGQPQHF
TGTGCCAGCAGCTTGTTGGCGGGTCTTGGCCAGCCCCAGCATTTT
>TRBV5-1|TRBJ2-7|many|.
CASSPTGAYEQYF
TGCGCCAGCAGCCCGACGGGGGCCTACGAGCAGTACTTC
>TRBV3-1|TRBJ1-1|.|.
CASSSRFEAFF
TGTGCCAGCAGTTCAAGATTCGAAGCTTTCTTT
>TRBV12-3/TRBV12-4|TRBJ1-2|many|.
CASSFQGMGYGYTF
TGTGCCAGCAGTTTTCAGGGTATGGGCTATGGCTACACCTTC
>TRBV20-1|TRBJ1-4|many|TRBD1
CSARLGQAEKLFF
TGCAGTGCTAGATTGGGACAGGCAGAAAAACTGTTTTTT
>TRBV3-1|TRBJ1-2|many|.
CASSQAVQTYYGYTF
TGTGCCAGCAGCCAAGCGGTCCAGACTTACTATGGCTACACCTTC
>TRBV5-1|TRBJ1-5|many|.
CASSFNQRDTVNQPQHF
TGCGCCAGCAGCTTTAACCAGCGGGACACAGTCAATCAGCCCCAGCATTTT
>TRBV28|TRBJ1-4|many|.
CASSETSAEKLFF
TGTGCCAGCAGTGAAACATCCGCGGAAAAACTGTTTTTT
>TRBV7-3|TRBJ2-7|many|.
CASSLRSPGSEQYF
TGTGCCAGCAGCTTAAGGTCCCCGGGCAGCGAGCAGTACTTC
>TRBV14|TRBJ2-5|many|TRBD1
CASSRTGAETQYF
TGTGCCAGCAGCCGGACAGGCGCCGAGACCCAGTACTTC
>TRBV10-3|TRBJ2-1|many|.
CAIGRSGGGNEQFF
TGTGCCATCGGGCGCAGCGGAGGGGGTAATGAGCAGTTCTTC
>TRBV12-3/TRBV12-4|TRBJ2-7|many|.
CASSPTKGEQYF
TGTGCCAGCAGTCCAACAAAGGGGGAGCAGTACTTC
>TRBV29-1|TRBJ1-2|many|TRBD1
CSVVQGAHNYGYTF
TGCAGCGTTGTACAGGGGGCACATAACTATGGCTACACCTTC
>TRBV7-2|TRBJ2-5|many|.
CASSQAVLQETQYF
TGTGCCAGCAGTCAGGCGGTCCTCCAAGAGACCCAGTACTTC